This T cell receptor beta chain is from a study of T cell responses to AZD1222 COVID-19 vaccine. General study results and limits: A reported finding is that nearly half of spike-specific TCRs target unmutated variant regions. Compared with day 0, the breadth and depth of the Spike-specific TCR repertoire rose significantly after two doses of AZD1222. AZD1222 recipients seropositive at baseline numbered only five or six. Donors skewed white British and female; clonal diversity was possibly underestimated.

TCRdb's copy holds only in-frame clones and misses some; the assay was immunoSEQ multiplex PCR. Here the sample spans around 140,000 clones, approximately 85% being singletons. Worth noting for this clone: Its antigen is as yet unknown.

Trimming removed 7 bases from V and 2 bases from J; junction bases left unmatched: 9. The CDR3 is 16 residues long. From germline, CDR1 is SGHNT and CDR2 YYREEE (reference sequence). The chain joins TRBV5-4 to TRBJ1-1; 12 bases fit TRBD1. This TCR came from an adult who received the MenACWY meningococcal vaccine as a control. This sample comprised peripheral blood, obtained 28 days after the second dose of the MenACWY control vaccine. CDR3 in DNA: TGTGCCAGCGTAAGGGGGACAGGGGGCGTAAACACTGAAGCTTTCTTT. It is translated as CASVRGTGGVNTEAFF.